This TCR beta chain was identified during a study of blood T cell repertoires in COVID-19. Study-wide context: The United States, Italy and Spain were the sources of the acute and convalescent COVID-19 samples. Sample material is recorded as cDNA or gDNA derived from T cells, B-cell-depleted T cells, or PBMCs.

Per the original methods: Counts of nucleated cells, estimated from reference gene primer amplification, were obtained. Only in-frame clones appear in the TCRdb table, and some are missing; sequencing was by immunoSEQ multiplex PCR. V, J and clone size derive from that table, while D and trimming were established from the DNA sequence. The sample lists thousands of clones; approximately 84% were seen once. This TCR was recovered from a human donor with active COVID-19. The donor label of this sample is uncertain. Sequenced sample: peripheral blood.

CDR3 DNA sequence: TGTGCCACCAGTCCTAGGTCCTTATACAATGAGCAGTTCTTC. It yields the protein CATSPRSLYNEQFF. The chain couples TRBV24-1 to TRBJ2-1; no clear D. The CDR3 extends over 14 amino acids. V dropped 6 bases and J dropped 4 bases, with 12 bases sitting between them. Germline CDR1 KGHDR, CDR2 SFDVKD.